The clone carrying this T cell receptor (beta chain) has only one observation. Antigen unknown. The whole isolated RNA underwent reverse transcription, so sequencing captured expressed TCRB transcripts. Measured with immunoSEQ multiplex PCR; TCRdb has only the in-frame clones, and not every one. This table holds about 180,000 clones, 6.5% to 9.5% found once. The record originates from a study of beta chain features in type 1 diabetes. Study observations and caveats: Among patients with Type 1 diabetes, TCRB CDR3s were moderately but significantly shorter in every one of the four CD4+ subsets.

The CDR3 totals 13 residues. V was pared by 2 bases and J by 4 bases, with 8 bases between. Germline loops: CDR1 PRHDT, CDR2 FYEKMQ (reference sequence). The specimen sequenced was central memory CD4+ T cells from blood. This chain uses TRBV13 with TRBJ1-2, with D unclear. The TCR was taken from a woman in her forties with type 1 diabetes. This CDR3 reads CASSLREGYGYTF. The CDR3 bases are TGTGCCAGCAGCTTACGGGAGGGCTATGGCTACACCTTC.